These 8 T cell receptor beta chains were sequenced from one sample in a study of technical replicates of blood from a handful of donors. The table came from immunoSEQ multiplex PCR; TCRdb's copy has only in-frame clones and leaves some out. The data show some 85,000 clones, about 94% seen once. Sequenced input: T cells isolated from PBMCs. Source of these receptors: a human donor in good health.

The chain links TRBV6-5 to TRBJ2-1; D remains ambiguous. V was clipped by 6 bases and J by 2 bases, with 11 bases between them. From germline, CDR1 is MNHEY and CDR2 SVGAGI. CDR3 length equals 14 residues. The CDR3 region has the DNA TGTGCCAGCAGCCAAAGAGAAACCTACAATGAGCAGTTCTTC. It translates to CASSQRETYNEQFF.

CDR3 sequence reads: CASSSTGGNTEAFF. CDR3 bases: TGTGCCAGCAGCTCGACAGGGGGTAACACTGAAGCTTTCTTT. The genes are TRBV7-3 and TRBJ1-1, with TRBD1 matching over 9 bases. Germline values: CDR1 SGHTA, CDR2 FQGTGA. There are 14 residues in the CDR3. V lost 4 bases and J lost 2; bases outside the gene matches: 2.

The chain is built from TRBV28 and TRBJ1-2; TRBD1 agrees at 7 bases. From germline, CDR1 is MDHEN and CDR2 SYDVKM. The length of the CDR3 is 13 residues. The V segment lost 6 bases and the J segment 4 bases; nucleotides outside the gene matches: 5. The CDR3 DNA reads TGTGCCAGCAGGCAGGGACAGTTCTATGGCTACACCTTC. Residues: CASRQGQFYGYTF.

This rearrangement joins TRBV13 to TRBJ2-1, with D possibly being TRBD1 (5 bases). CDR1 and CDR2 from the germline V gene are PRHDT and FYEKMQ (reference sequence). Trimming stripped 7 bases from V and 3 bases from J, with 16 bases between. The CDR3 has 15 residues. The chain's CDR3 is CASTQGPELYNEQFF. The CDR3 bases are TGTGCCAGCACCCAGGGCCCAGAACTCTACAATGAGCAGTTCTTC. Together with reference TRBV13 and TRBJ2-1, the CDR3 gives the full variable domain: AAGVIQSPRHLIKEKRETATLKCYPIPRHDTVYWYQQGPGQDPQFLISFYEKMQSDKGSIPDRFSAQQFSDYHSELNMSSLELGDSALYFCASTQGPELYNEQFFGPGTRLTVL.

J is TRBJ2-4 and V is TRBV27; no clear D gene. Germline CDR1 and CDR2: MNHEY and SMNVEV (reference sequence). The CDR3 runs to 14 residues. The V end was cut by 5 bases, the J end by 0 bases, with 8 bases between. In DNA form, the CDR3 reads TGTGCCAGCAGTACTCTAGTAGCCAAAAACATTCAGTACTTC. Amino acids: CASSTLVAKNIQYF.

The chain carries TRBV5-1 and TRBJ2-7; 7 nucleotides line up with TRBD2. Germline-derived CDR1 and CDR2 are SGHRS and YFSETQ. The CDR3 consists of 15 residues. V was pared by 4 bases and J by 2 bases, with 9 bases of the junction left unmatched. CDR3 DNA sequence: TGCGCCAGCAGCGGGGGGGTGGGACGGACCTACGAGCAGTACTTC. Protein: CASSGGVGRTYEQYF.

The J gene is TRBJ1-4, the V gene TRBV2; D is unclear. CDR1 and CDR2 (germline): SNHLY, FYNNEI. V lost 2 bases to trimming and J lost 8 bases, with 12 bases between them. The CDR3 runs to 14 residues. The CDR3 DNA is TGTGCCAGCAGTGAAATCCGAGATTTAGAAAAACTGTTTTTT. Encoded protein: CASSEIRDLEKLFF.

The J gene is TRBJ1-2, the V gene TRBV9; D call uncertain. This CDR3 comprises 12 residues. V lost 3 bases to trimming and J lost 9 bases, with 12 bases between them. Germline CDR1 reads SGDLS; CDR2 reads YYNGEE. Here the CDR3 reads CASSARGSRYTF. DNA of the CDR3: TGTGCCAGCAGCGCTCGAGGCAGTCGCTACACCTTC.